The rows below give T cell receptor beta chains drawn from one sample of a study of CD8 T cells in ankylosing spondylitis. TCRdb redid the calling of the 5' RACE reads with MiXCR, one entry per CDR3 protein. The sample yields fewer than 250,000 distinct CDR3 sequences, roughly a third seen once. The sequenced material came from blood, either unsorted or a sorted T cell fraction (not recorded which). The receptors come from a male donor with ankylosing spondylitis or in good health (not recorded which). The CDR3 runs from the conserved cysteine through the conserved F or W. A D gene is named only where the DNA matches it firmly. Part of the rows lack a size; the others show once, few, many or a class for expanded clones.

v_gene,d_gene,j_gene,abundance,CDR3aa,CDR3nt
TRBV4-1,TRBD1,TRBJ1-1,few,CASSLQQGQGTEAFF,TGCGCCAGCAGCCTCCAACAGGGGCAGGGCACTGAAGCTTTCTTT
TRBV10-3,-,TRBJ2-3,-,CATLSDTQYF,TGTGCCACCCTCTCAGATACGCAGTATTTT
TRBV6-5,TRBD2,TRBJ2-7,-,CASSSSVAGSEQYF,TGTGCCAGCAGTTCCTCCGTAGCGGGGAGCGAGCAGTACTTC
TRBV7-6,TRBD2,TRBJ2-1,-,CASSFDGVIAGGPDNEQFF,TGTGCCAGCAGCTTCGATGGCGTGATAGCGGGGGGCCCCGACAATGAGCAGTTCTTC
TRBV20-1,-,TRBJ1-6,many,CSEGRSNSPLHF,TGCAGCGAGGGGAGAAGCAATTCACCCCTCCACTTT
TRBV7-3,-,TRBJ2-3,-,CAFCFEVLWGEGTDTQYF,TGTGCCTTCTGTTTCGAAGTACTTTGGGGCGAAGGCACAGATACGCAGTATTTT
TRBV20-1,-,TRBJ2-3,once,CCASPPKTGSTDTQYF,TGCTGTGCTAGTCCCCCCAAGACGGGTTCCACAGATACGCAGTATTTT
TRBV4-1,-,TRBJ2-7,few,CASSQVGSEQYF,TGCGCCAGCAGCCAGGTGGGCAGCGAGCAGTACTTC
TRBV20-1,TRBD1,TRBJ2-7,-,CSARVGTGSGEQYF,TGCAGTGCTAGAGTAGGGACAGGGTCAGGGGAGCAGTACTTC
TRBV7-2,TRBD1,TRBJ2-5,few,CASSRDRVQTQYF,TGTGCCAGCAGCCGGGACAGGGTACAGACCCAGTACTTC
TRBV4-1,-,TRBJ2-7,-,CASSPMDLIAYEQYF,TGCGCCAGCAGCCCGATGGACCTGATAGCCTACGAGCAGTACTTC
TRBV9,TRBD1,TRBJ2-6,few,CASSVGSRGQGFAGANVLTF,TGTGCCAGCAGCGTAGGATCCCGGGGACAGGGGTTCGCGGGGGCCAACGTCCTGACTTTC
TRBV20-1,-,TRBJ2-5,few,CSAATGTLKEETQYF,TGCAGTGCTGCAACAGGTACCCTTAAGGAGGAGACCCAGTACTTC
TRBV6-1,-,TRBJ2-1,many,CASSPGYYNEQFF,TGTGCCAGCAGCCCAGGGTACTACAATGAGCAGTTCTTC
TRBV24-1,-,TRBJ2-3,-,CATSDPGILGTDTQYF,TGTGCCACCAGTGATCCCGGGATACTCGGAACAGATACGCAGTATTTT
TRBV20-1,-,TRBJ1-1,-,CSARDGQGSVNTEAFF,TGCAGTGCTAGAGATGGGCAGGGATCGGTGAACACTGAAGCTTTCTTT
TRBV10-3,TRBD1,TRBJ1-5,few,CAISESMSATGDQPQHF,TGTGCCATCAGTGAGTCGATGTCCGCGACAGGGGACCAGCCCCAGCATTTT
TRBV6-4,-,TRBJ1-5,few,CASSPTFSNQPQHF,TGTGCCAGCAGTCCAACCTTTAGCAATCAGCCCCAGCATTTT
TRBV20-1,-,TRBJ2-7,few,CSAGTKSYEQYF,TGCAGTGCCGGGACGAAATCCTACGAGCAGTACTTC
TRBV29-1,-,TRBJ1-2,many,CSVGYRSGGYTF,TGCAGCGTTGGCTACAGGTCGGGGGGCTACACCTTC
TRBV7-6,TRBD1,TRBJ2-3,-,CASSLQGATDTQYF,TGTGCCAGCAGCTTACAGGGGGCTACAGATACGCAGTATTTT
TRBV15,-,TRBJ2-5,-,CATSARVQETQYF,TGTGCCACCAGCGCCCGAGTACAAGAGACCCAGTACTTC
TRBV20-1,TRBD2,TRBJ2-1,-,CSARDPGGAAAEQFF,TGCAGTGCTAGAGATCCCGGGGGGGCTGCTGCTGAGCAGTTCTTC
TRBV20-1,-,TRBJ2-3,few,CSAHPFPGADTQYF,TGCAGTGCGCACCCTTTTCCGGGGGCAGATACGCAGTATTTT
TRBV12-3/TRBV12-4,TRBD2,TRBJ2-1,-,CASSSPGLGGNEQFF,TGTGCCAGCAGTTCCCCGGGACTAGGGGGCAATGAGCAGTTCTTC
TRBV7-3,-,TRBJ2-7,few,CASSLSLGSTYEQYF,TGTGCCAGCAGCTTAAGTCTGGGCAGTACCTACGAGCAGTACTTC
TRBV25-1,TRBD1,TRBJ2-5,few,CASQGDRETQYF,TGTGCCAGCCAGGGGGATCGGGAGACCCAGTACTTC
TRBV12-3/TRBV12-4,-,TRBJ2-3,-,CASSLNRPTDTQYF,TGTGCCAGCAGTTTGAACAGGCCGACAGATACGCAGTATTTT
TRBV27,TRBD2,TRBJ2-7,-,CASSTGTSAYEQYF,TGTGCCAGCAGCACCGGGACTAGCGCGTACGAGCAGTACTTC
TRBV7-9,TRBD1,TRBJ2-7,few,CASSLSTDRDEQYF,TGTGCCAGCAGCTTATCGACCGACAGGGACGAGCAGTACTTC
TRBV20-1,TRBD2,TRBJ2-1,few,CSASPGLAQGNEQFF,TGCAGTGCAAGTCCGGGACTAGCGCAAGGCAATGAGCAGTTCTTC
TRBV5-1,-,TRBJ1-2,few,CASSLGSTGGDYTF,TGCGCCAGCAGCTTGGGGTCGACAGGAGGTGACTACACCTTC
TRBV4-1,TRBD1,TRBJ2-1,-,CASSQVGGRGTYNEQFF,TGCGCCAGCAGCCAAGTAGGTGGCAGGGGGACCTACAATGAGCAGTTCTTC
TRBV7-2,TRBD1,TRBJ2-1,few,CASSYAGTGSYNEQFF,TGTGCCAGCAGCTACGCCGGGACAGGGAGCTACAATGAGCAGTTCTTC
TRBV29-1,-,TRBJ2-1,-,CSVGVATDDLIYEQFF,TGCAGCGTGGGGGTCGCTACAGATGACCTTATCTATGAGCAGTTCTTC
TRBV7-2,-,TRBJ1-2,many,CASSLGLFYGYTF,TGTGCCAGCAGCTTAGGACTCTTCTATGGCTACACCTTC
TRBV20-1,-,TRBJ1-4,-,CSAREASTNEKLFF,TGCAGTGCCCGAGAGGCGTCAACTAATGAAAAACTGTTTTTT
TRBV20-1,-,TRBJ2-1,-,CSAIRASVMGNEQFF,TGCAGTGCTATAAGGGCTAGCGTCATGGGGAATGAGCAGTTCTTC
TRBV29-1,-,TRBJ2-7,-,CSVEDLRTYEQYF,TGCAGCGTTGAAGATCTGAGAACCTACGAGCAGTACTTC
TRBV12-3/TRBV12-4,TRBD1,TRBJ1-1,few,CASSLDRVEAFF,TGTGCCAGCAGCTTGGACAGGGTTGAAGCTTTCTTT
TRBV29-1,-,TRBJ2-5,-,CSVAKGSETQYF,TGCAGCGTGGCGAAGGGGTCGGAGACCCAGTACTTC
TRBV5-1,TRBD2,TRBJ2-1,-,CASSTTSGSYNEQFF,TGCGCCAGCAGCACCACTAGCGGCTCCTACAATGAGCAGTTCTTC
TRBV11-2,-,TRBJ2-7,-,CASSIIPGEQYF,TGTGCCAGCAGCATCATACCGGGGGAGCAGTACTTC
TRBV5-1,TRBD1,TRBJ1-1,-,CASSPRQGISTEAFF,TGCGCCAGCAGCCCCCGACAGGGGATCAGCACTGAAGCTTTCTTT
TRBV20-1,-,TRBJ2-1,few,CSARDANEQFF,TGCAGTGCTAGGGATGCAAATGAGCAGTTCTTC
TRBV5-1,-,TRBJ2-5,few,CASSRGASDETQYF,TGCGCCAGCAGCCGGGGTGCTAGCGACGAGACCCAGTACTTC
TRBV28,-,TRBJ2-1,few,CASTLQVYNEQFF,TGTGCCAGCACCCTACAGGTGTACAATGAGCAGTTCTTC
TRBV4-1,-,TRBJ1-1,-,CASSHRDQNTEAFF,TGCGCCAGCAGCCACAGGGATCAGAACACTGAAGCTTTCTTT
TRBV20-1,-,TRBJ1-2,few,CSASVTRDYGYTF,TGCAGTGCTAGCGTCACCAGGGACTATGGCTACACCTTC
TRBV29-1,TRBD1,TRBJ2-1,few,CSVELAETGVVNEQFF,TGCAGCGTTGAATTAGCGGAGACAGGGGTGGTCAATGAGCAGTTCTTC
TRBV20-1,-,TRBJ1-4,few,CSARDTGDEKLFF,TGCAGTGCTAGAGATACGGGTGACGAAAAACTGTTTTTT
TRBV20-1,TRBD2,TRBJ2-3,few,CSAVRGATDTQYF,TGCAGTGCAGTGCGGGGGGCGACAGATACGCAGTATTTT
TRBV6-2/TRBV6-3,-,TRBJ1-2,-,CASSAGGLNYGYTF,TGTGCCAGCTCGGCCGGGGGGCTTAACTATGGCTACACCTTC
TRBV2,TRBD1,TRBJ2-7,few,CASKSGQGNYEQYF,TGTGCCAGCAAGTCCGGACAGGGGAACTACGAGCAGTACTTC
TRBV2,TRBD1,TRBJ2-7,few,CASSRDRGDYEQYF,TGTGCCAGCAGTCGGGACAGGGGAGACTACGAGCAGTACTTC
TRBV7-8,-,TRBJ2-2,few,CASSLAGPAGELFF,TGTGCCAGCAGCTTAGCAGGCCCCGCCGGGGAGCTGTTTTTT
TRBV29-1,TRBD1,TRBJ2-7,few,CSVEDRRSYEQYF,TGCAGCGTAGAGGACAGGCGGTCCTACGAGCAGTACTTC